The 13 T cell receptor beta chains presented below share a single source sample, sequenced in a study of T cell responses to AZD1222 COVID-19 vaccine. Sequencing was performed with immunoSEQ multiplex PCR; in TCRdb, only in-frame clones are kept and a portion is missing. Of 120,000 or so clones in the sample, roughly nine tenths were seen once. The specimen was peripheral blood, collected on day 0 of AZD1222 vaccination. These receptors were taken from an adult in good health.

The chain is built from TRBV10-1 and TRBJ2-7; TRBD1 aligns across 8 bases. V gave up 2 bases and J gave up 3 bases; unmatched junction bases: 3. This CDR3 comprises 14 residues. Germline V lookup: CDR1 WNHNN, CDR2 SYGVQD (reference sequence). This CDR3 is CASSERQGIYEQYF. The CDR3 bases are TGCGCCAGCAGTGAGCGACAGGGGATCTACGAGCAGTACTTC.

As to this clone: An end of the junction differs from the germline gene, which may be a read error. This sample also contains other DNA sequences that code for the same CDR3. The V and J genes are TRBV10-3 and TRBJ1-2, with D possibly TRBD1 on 5 matching bases. This CDR3 spans 12 amino acids. Germline CDR1 ENHRY, CDR2 SYGVKD. CDR3 sequence: CAIGTGDYGYTF. CDR3 DNA sequence: TGTGCCATCGGGACGGGGGACTATGGTTACACCTTC.

In this sample, this clone turned up a few times. This chain links TRBV4-3 with TRBJ1-1; D is unresolved. Trimming shortened V by 0 bases and J by 5 bases, and 16 bases separated the two germline ends. This CDR3 contains 16 residues. Germline CDR1 LGHNA, CDR2 YSLEER. The CDR3: CASSQENRTPLTEAFF. The CDR3 nucleotides read TGCGCCAGCAGCCAAGAAAACCGTACCCCCTTAACTGAAGCTTTCTTT.

The chain couples TRBV10-3 to TRBJ1-1, with D possibly being TRBD1 (5 bases). The germline V and J ends were trimmed by 4 bases and 2 bases, with 11 bases remaining between them. Germline V gene data show CDR1 as ENHRY and CDR2 as SYGVKD. This CDR3 spans 14 amino acids. The chain's CDR3 is CAISGQGLNTEAFF. DNA of the CDR3: TGTGCCATCAGTGGCCAGGGACTTAACACTGAAGCTTTCTTT.

The chain couples TRBV4-2 to TRBJ1-3, with TRBD1 as a possible D gene (6 bases). Trimming took off 0 bases at V and 4 bases at J, with 22 bases between the two ends. The CDR3 loop spans 19 amino acids. The V gene's germline CDR1 is LGHNA and CDR2 YNFKEQ. The CDR3 bases are TGTGCCAGCAGCCAAGATCTAGGTCTTGCAGGGGCCGCGGGAAACACCATATATTTT. Protein: CASSQDLGLAGAAGNTIYF.

The rearrangement joins TRBV28 to TRBJ1-3; no reliable D call. This CDR3 is built from 14 residues. Trimming removed 10 bases at V and 0 bases at J, with 13 bases between. The germline gives CDR1 MDHEN, CDR2 SYDVKM. In DNA, the CDR3 is TGTGCCACCTCTCCTCTCCCCTCTGGAAACACCATATATTTT. Residues: CATSPLPSGNTIYF. Full variable domain (remainder filled in from reference TRBV28 and TRBJ1-3): DVKVTQSSRYLVKRTGEKVFLECVQDMDHENMFWYRQDPGLGLRLIYFSYDVKMKEKGDIPEGYSVSREKKERFSLILESASTNQTSMYLCATSPLPSGNTIYFGEGSWLTVV.

This clone was counted only a few times. J is TRBJ1-5 and V is TRBV11-2; D is uncertain. The V and J ends lost 4 bases and 2 bases respectively, with 6 bases between them. Germline lookup yields CDR1 SGHAT and CDR2 FQNNGV. This CDR3 contains 13 residues. Here the CDR3 reads CASSSVGNQPQHF. The CDR3 DNA reads TGTGCCAGCAGCTCGGTGGGCAATCAGCCCCAGCATTTT.

The V and J genes are TRBV30 and TRBJ2-7; D assignment may be TRBD1 or TRBD2 (5 bases each). The CDR3 is 14 amino acids. Per germline, CDR1 GTSNPN and CDR2 SVGIG (reference sequence). V was clipped by 0 bases and J by 5 bases, with 14 bases between them. CDR3 sequence: CAWSVGGVIDEQYF. For the CDR3, the DNA is TGTGCCTGGAGTGTTGGGGGTGTGATCGACGAGCAGTACTTC. The whole variable domain, filled in from reference TRBV30 and TRBJ2-7, reads SQTIHQWPATLVQPVGSPLSLECTVEGTSNPNLYWYRQAAGRGLQLLFYSVGIGQISSEVPQNLSASRPQDRQFILSSKKLLLSDSGFYLCAWSVGGVIDEQYFGPGTRLTVT.

CDR3 sequence: CASSRGLAGGPLYNEQFF. CDR3 DNA: TGTGCCAGCAGCCGGGGACTAGCGGGAGGCCCATTATACAATGAGCAGTTCTTC. This chain joins TRBV6-4 and TRBJ2-1; the match to TRBD2 covers 15 bases. V trimming: 6 bases; J trimming: 4 bases; junction bases outside the gene matches: 10. The CDR3 totals 18 residues. Germline loops: CDR1 MRHNA, CDR2 SNTAGT.

This clone was counted once. The chain carries TRBV30 and TRBJ2-5, with no clear D. The germline gives CDR1 GTSNPN, CDR2 SVGIG (reference sequence). The V end was cut by 0 bases, the J end by 4 bases, with 9 bases between. The CDR3 sequence is 13 residues long. Here the CDR3 reads CAWSVQHLETQYF. In DNA, the CDR3 is TGTGCCTGGAGTGTACAGCATCTAGAGACCCAGTACTTC.

The chain has TRBV11-2 and TRBJ2-3, with no clear D. In germline, CDR1 is SGHAT, CDR2 FQNNGV. Trimming left V 5 bases short and J 2 bases short, with 14 bases between. The CDR3 has 15 residues. The CDR3 loop reads CASSREELLTDTQYF. As DNA, the CDR3 is TGTGCCAGCAGCCGAGAAGAGCTTCTCACAGATACGCAGTATTTT.

This chain links TRBV9 with TRBJ2-7, with 8 bases aligning to TRBD1. Germline V lookup: CDR1 SGDLS, CDR2 YYNGEE. Losses at the gene ends were 4 bases for V and 3 bases for J; bases not matched to a gene: 12. This CDR3 has 16 amino acids. The CDR3: CASSTGRTGRIYEQYF. For the CDR3, the DNA is TGTGCCAGCAGCACAGGGCGGACAGGGAGGATCTACGAGCAGTACTTC.

This clone was counted a few times. V and J are TRBV6-5 and TRBJ2-7; TRBD2 aligns across 7 bases. Germline lookup yields CDR1 MNHEY and CDR2 SVGAGI. Trimming cost V 4 bases and J 6 bases; bases outside gene matches: 9. The CDR3 has 14 residues. CDR3 nucleotides: TGTGCCAGCAGTTCCCTGGGGGGGAGCAGCGAGCAGTACTTC. Its protein is CASSSLGGSSEQYF.